The 29 T cell receptor beta chains below were found in one sample sequenced in a study of T cells after yellow fever vaccination. TCRdb called the 5' RACE reads again in MiXCR, with one record for every CDR3 protein. The sample includes hundreds of thousands of distinct CDR3 sequences, around 13% of them seen just once. This sample comprised CD4+ T cells sorted from PBMCs, obtained 15 days after the yellow fever booster vaccination. The receptors derive from a man younger than 35 who received the YFV17D yellow fever vaccine.

The chain is built from TRBV7-2 and TRBJ2-1; 13 positions match TRBD2. Germline lookup yields CDR1 SGHTA and CDR2 FQGNSA. The CDR3 loop spans 15 amino acids. With 8 bases clipped from V and 8 bases from J, the junction kept 9 bases outside the gene matches. The CDR3 sequence: CASSRLAGGPYEQFF. The CDR3 DNA reads TGTGCCAGCTCAAGACTAGCGGGGGGCCCATATGAGCAGTTCTTC.

This clonotype was picked up a small number of times. The chain links TRBV3-1 to TRBJ2-1; 12 bases match TRBD2. This CDR3 is 17 amino acids long. V trimming: 4 bases; J trimming: 10 bases; junction bases outside the gene matches: 14. Germline V gene sequence: CDR1 LGHDT, CDR2 YNNKEL (reference sequence). The CDR3 region is CASSPGLAGLQVDEQFF. CDR3 in DNA: TGTGCCAGCAGCCCAGGACTAGCGGGGCTCCAGGTGGACGAGCAGTTCTTC.

This sequence joins TRBV6-5 and TRBJ1-1, with a weak D call TRBD1 (5 bases). V shed 4 bases and J shed 3 bases, with 12 bases lying between them. The length of the CDR3 is 14 residues. Germline V gene data show CDR1 as MNHEY and CDR2 as SVGAGI. The CDR3 reads CASSFQSGDTEAFF. CDR3 DNA sequence: TGTGCCAGCAGTTTCCAGTCGGGGGACACTGAAGCTTTCTTT.

This clonotype was detected a few times. V and J are TRBV7-9 and TRBJ2-1; D uncertain. CDR3 length equals 14 residues. Trimming left V 7 bases short and J 6 bases short, with 16 bases between. The germline V gene has CDR1 SEHNR and CDR2 FQNEAQ (reference sequence). The CDR3 sequence is CASTHPSHTNEQFF. CDR3 bases: TGTGCCAGCACCCATCCGAGTCACACCAATGAGCAGTTCTTC.

J is TRBJ2-3 and V is TRBV6-1, with a tentative D call TRBD2 (5 bases). V dropped 2 bases and J dropped 5 bases, with 8 bases sitting between them. CDR3 size: 13 residues. Germline-derived CDR1 and CDR2 are MNHNS and SASEGT. CDR3 DNA sequence: TGTGCCAGCAGTGAATTGAGGGAAGATACGCAGTATTTT. Its translation: CASSELREDTQYF.

This clonotype was counted a few times. The chain links TRBV4-1 to TRBJ2-2, with a tentative D call TRBD2 (6 bases). Per germline, CDR1 MGHRA and CDR2 YSYEKL. V was pared by 4 bases and J by 0 bases, with 9 bases between. The CDR3 contains 15 residues. CDR3 region: CASSPWEANTGELFF. The DNA for the CDR3 is TGCGCCAGCAGCCCCTGGGAGGCGAACACCGGGGAGCTGTTTTTT.

The chain recombines TRBV6-5 with TRBJ1-2; a possible D gene is TRBD1 (5 bases). Per germline, CDR1 MNHEY and CDR2 SVGAGI. The V end lost 7 bases, the J end lost 3 bases, and 21 bases lay between the germline ends. The CDR3 is made up of 16 amino acids. CDR3 coding DNA: TGTGCCAGCACCTACGCGGCAGGGTGGTCCCACTATGGCTACACCTTC. Protein: CASTYAAGWSHYGYTF.

This clonotype was counted a few times. The CDR3 spells CASSYGDGYTEAFF. In DNA, the CDR3 is TGTGCCAGCAGTTACGGAGACGGATACACTGAAGCTTTCTTT. The rearrangement joins TRBV6-6 to TRBJ1-1; D is unresolved. The germline CDR1 and CDR2 sequences are MNHNY and SVGAGI (reference sequence). V shed 2 bases and J shed 3 bases, with 10 bases lying between them. This CDR3 is 14 amino acids long.

The J gene is TRBJ1-4, the V gene TRBV5-1, with no clear D. Germline CDR1 SGHRS, CDR2 YFSETQ. CDR3 length: 17 residues. Trimming cost V 0 bases and J 0 bases, with 12 bases left between them. The CDR3 DNA reads TGCGCCAGCAGCTTGGAACCGACCGGTGCAACTAATGAAAAACTGTTTTTT. It specifies CASSLEPTGATNEKLFF.

The J gene is TRBJ2-6, the V gene TRBV19; 9 positions agree with TRBD1. The germline gives CDR1 LNHDA, CDR2 SQIVND (reference sequence). The V and J ends lost 0 bases and 3 bases, in that order; junction bases with no gene match: 3. This CDR3 is built from 17 residues. The CDR3 region has the DNA TGTGCCAGTAGTATAGATGGGACAGGGAGTGGGGCCAACGTCCTGACTTTC. Translation gives CASSIDGTGSGANVLTF. Supplemented by reference TRBV19 and TRBJ2-6, the full variable domain reads DGGITQSPKYLFRKEGQNVTLSCEQNLNHDAMYWYRQDPGQGLRLIYYSQIVNDFQKGDIAEGYSVSREKKESFPLTVTSAQKNPTAFYLCASSIDGTGSGANVLTFGAGSRLTVL.

The table lists this clonotype with many counts. The chain couples TRBV7-9 to TRBJ2-6; D is unresolved. CDR3 length: 19 residues. V shed 1 base and J shed 2 bases, with 18 bases lying between them. Germline V gives CDR1 SEHNR, CDR2 FQNEAQ (reference sequence). CDR3 in DNA: TGTGCCAGCAGCTTAGGATCGGTGACTCCACGCGCTGGGGCCAACGTCCTGACTTTC. Its translation is CASSLGSVTPRAGANVLTF.

The chain is built from TRBV20-1 and TRBJ1-2; TRBD1 aligns across 7 bases. Per the germline V gene, CDR1 is DFQATT and CDR2 is SNEGSKA (reference sequence). The V segment lost 6 bases and the J segment 7 bases; nucleotides outside the gene matches: 5. The CDR3 is 11 residues long. The DNA for the CDR3 is TGCAGTGCCCTGACAGGGTTTGGCTACACCTTC. This encodes CSALTGFGYTF.

The V call is TRBV7-9, the J call TRBJ2-3; no clear D. From germline, CDR1 is SEHNR and CDR2 FQNEAQ (reference sequence). The CDR3 runs to 12 residues. V was cut by 3 bases and J by 7 bases, with 8 bases left in between. In DNA form, the CDR3 reads TGTGCCAGCAGCTTCTCTGGCAATACGCAGTATTTT. Translation: CASSFSGNTQYF.

V is TRBV7-2 and J is TRBJ2-2; no firm D call. The CDR3 loop spans 13 amino acids. Germline V CDR1 and CDR2: SGHTA, FQGNSA. V lost 1 base and J 6 bases, leaving 6 bases between the germline ends. CDR3: CASSLGWAGELFF. The CDR3 nucleotides read TGTGCCAGCAGCTTAGGTTGGGCCGGGGAGCTGTTTTTT. Drawing the rest from reference TRBV7-2 and TRBJ2-2, the complete variable domain is GAGVSQSPSNKVTEKGKDVELRCDPISGHTALYWYRQSLGQGLEFLIYFQGNSAPDKSGLPSDRFSAERTGGSVSTLTIQRTQQEDSAVYLCASSLGWAGELFFGEGSRLTVL.

The chain is built from TRBV7-3 and TRBJ2-3, with 15 bases matching TRBD2. The trim removed 5 bases at V and 5 bases at J, leaving 5 bases unmatched. The CDR3 runs 16 residues. Germline V gives CDR1 SGHTA, CDR2 FQGTGA. DNA of the CDR3: TGTGCCAGCAGCACCCGGACTAGCGGGGGGGTAGATACGCAGTATTTT. This encodes CASSTRTSGGVDTQYF.

The chain couples TRBV30 to TRBJ1-5; 7 positions match TRBD1. Losses at the gene ends were 5 bases for V and 4 bases for J; bases not matched to a gene: 2. Germline loops: CDR1 GTSNPN, CDR2 SVGIG (reference sequence). The CDR3 covers 12 residues. As DNA, the CDR3 is TGTGCCTGGGACAGGGTGAATCAGCCCCAGCATTTT. This codes for CAWDRVNQPQHF. Looking up the rest from reference TRBV30 and TRBJ1-5 gives the full variable domain: SQTIHQWPATLVQPVGSPLSLECTVEGTSNPNLYWYRQAAGRGLQLLFYSVGIGQISSEVPQNLSASRPQDRQFILSSKKLLLSDSGFYLCAWDRVNQPQHFGDGTRLSIL.

In this sample, this clonotype turned up many times. The gene calls are TRBV5-1 and TRBJ2-1; 7 nucleotides line up with TRBD2. The CDR3 loop spans 15 amino acids. V was pared by 0 bases and J by 9 bases, with 9 bases of the junction left unmatched. Germline CDR1 SGHRS, CDR2 YFSETQ. The chain's CDR3 is CASSLGSGERGEQFF. The CDR3, as DNA: TGCGCCAGCAGCTTGGGAAGCGGGGAGCGGGGTGAGCAGTTCTTC.

This chain connects TRBV7-9 to TRBJ1-1; 9 nucleotides align to TRBD1. The germline CDR1 and CDR2 sequences are SEHNR and FQNEAQ (reference sequence). The CDR3 consists of 13 residues. V lost 7 bases to trimming and J lost 4 bases; unmatched junction nucleotides: 4. CDR3 bases: TGTGCCAGCAACCCGACAGGGGGCACTGAAGCTTTCTTT. Amino acids: CASNPTGGTEAFF.

The sample holds a few counts of this clonotype. V and J are TRBV7-2 and TRBJ2-7, with TRBD1 matching over 11 bases. Germline values: CDR1 SGHTA, CDR2 FQGNSA. The V and J ends lost 5 bases and 2 bases, in that order; junction bases with no gene match: 5. The CDR3 runs to 15 residues. For the CDR3, the DNA is TGTGCCAGCAGCCCCTCGGGACAGGGGGCCTACGAGCAGTACTTC. It specifies CASSPSGQGAYEQYF.

This clonotype was recorded once. The rearrangement uses TRBV7-2 and TRBJ1-1, with D hard to call. CDR1 and CDR2 from the germline V gene are SGHTA and FQGNSA. The CDR3 sequence is 14 residues long. The V end was cut by 1 base, the J end by 3 bases, with 9 bases between. CDR3 protein: CASSLGVEYTEAFF. The CDR3 coding sequence is TGTGCCAGCAGCTTAGGTGTCGAGTACACTGAAGCTTTCTTT.

This rearrangement joins TRBV7-2 to TRBJ2-3; D is uncertain. CDR3 length: 14 residues. Germline loops: CDR1 SGHTA, CDR2 FQGNSA. V shed 1 base and J shed 4 bases, with 9 bases lying between them. In nucleotides, the CDR3 is TGTGCCAGCAGCTTAGTTTCGGATGCAGATACGCAGTATTTT. It codes for CASSLVSDADTQYF.

This clonotype turned up a few times. The chain couples TRBV20-1 to TRBJ1-3; possible D gene TRBD1, 6 bases. The CDR3 sequence is 14 residues long. Trimming cost V 3 bases and J 3 bases, with 12 bases left between them. Germline-derived CDR1 and CDR2 are DFQATT and SNEGSKA (reference sequence). CDR3 loop: CSASSGASGNTIYF. Written as DNA, the CDR3 is TGCAGTGCTAGTTCGGGGGCGAGTGGAAACACCATATATTTT.

In its sample, this clonotype was seen a few times. The V gene is TRBV4-2, the J gene TRBJ1-1; D perhaps matches TRBD1 (5 bases). The CDR3 sequence is 17 residues long. The V and J ends lost 0 bases and 1 base respectively, with 15 bases between them. The germline V gene has CDR1 LGHNA and CDR2 YNFKEQ. The CDR3 is CASSQEKGLTGNTEAFF. The CDR3 DNA reads as TGTGCCAGCAGCCAAGAGAAGGGGTTAACAGGGAACACTGAAGCTTTCTTT.

This clonotype was observed a few times. V gene TRBV30 combines with J gene TRBJ2-5; perhaps D is TRBD1 or TRBD2 (6 bases each). The V end lost 3 bases, the J end lost 3 bases, and 26 bases lay between the germline ends. CDR1 GTSNPN and CDR2 SVGIG come from the germline V gene (reference sequence). The CDR3 spans 18 residues. CDR3 nucleotides: TGTGCCTGGAGGGATGGGGGGCGCGGAGGTCCCTTAAAAGAGACCCAGTACTTC. It yields the protein CAWRDGGRGGPLKETQYF. Variable domain in full (rest from reference TRBV30 and TRBJ2-5): SQTIHQWPATLVQPVGSPLSLECTVEGTSNPNLYWYRQAAGRGLQLLFYSVGIGQISSEVPQNLSASRPQDRQFILSSKKLLLSDSGFYLCAWRDGGRGGPLKETQYFGPGTRLLVL.

This clonotype has a handful of counts. The V and J genes are TRBV20-1 and TRBJ2-6, with D unresolved. The CDR3 length is 13 residues. V was pared by 5 bases and J by 2 bases, with 7 bases between. Germline-derived CDR1 and CDR2 are DFQATT and SNEGSKA (reference sequence). The CDR3 DNA sequence: TGCAGTGCTCGGAAGGCTGGGGCCAACGTCCTGACTTTC. Translating gives CSARKAGANVLTF.

This clonotype was seen a handful of times. This chain uses TRBV6-2 or TRBV6-3 with TRBJ2-5, with D unresolved. Germline V gene sequence: CDR1 MNHEY, CDR2 SVGEGT. The ends were cut back, 2 bases at V and 4 bases at J, with 8 bases in the middle. The CDR3 is made up of 13 amino acids. The CDR3 protein is CASSYDSRETQYF. The CDR3, as DNA: TGTGCCAGCAGTTACGATTCCCGAGAGACCCAGTACTTC.

This clonotype was detected only a few times. The chain combines TRBV5-1 with TRBJ2-5, with D tentatively TRBD1 or TRBD2 (5 bases each). This CDR3 has 14 amino acids. From germline, CDR1 is SGHRS and CDR2 YFSETQ. Trimming cost V 4 bases and J 0 bases, with 10 bases left between them. CDR3 in amino acids: CASSPGPYQETQYF. CDR3 coding DNA: TGCGCCAGCAGCCCGGGACCCTACCAAGAGACCCAGTACTTC.

The J gene is TRBJ1-5, the V gene TRBV10-2, with 8 nucleotides matching TRBD1. This CDR3 is 15 amino acids long. J gave up 5 bases and V 7 bases, and 10 bases lay outside the gene matches. Germline assignment: CDR1 WSHSY and CDR2 SAAADI. DNA of the CDR3: TGCGCCAGCAAGGGGGAAGGGACAGGCTATCAGCCCCAGCATTTT. This sequence encodes CASKGEGTGYQPQHF.

This clonotype has a handful of counts. The chain recombines TRBV5-1 with TRBJ1-1, with no clear D. The germline V gene encodes CDR1 SGHRS and CDR2 YFSETQ. V was trimmed by 0 bases and J by 7 bases, leaving 16 bases between them. The CDR3 loop spans 15 amino acids. This CDR3 reads CASSLANEGTGEAFF. In nucleotides, the CDR3 is TGCGCCAGCAGCTTGGCCAACGAAGGCACCGGTGAAGCTTTCTTT.